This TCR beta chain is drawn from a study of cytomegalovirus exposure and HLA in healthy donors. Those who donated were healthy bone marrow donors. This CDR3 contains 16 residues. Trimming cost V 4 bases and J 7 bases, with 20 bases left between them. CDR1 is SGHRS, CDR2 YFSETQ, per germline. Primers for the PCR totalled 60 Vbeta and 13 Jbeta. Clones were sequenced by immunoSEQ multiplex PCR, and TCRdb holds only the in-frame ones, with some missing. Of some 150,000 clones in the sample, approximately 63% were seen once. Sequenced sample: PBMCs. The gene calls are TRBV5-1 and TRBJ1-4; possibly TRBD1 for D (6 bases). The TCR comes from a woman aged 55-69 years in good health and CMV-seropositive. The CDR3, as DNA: TGCGCCAGCAGCCGGGGCCGGGACACGGGAACTGAAAAACTGTTTTTT. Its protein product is CASSRGRDTGTEKLFF. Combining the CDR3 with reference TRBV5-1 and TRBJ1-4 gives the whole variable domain KAGVTQTPRYLIKTRGQQVTLSCSPISGHRSVSWYQQTPGQGLQFLFEYFSETQRNKGNFPGRFSGRQFSNSRSEMNVSTLELGDSALYLCASSRGRDTGTEKLFFGSGTQLSVL.